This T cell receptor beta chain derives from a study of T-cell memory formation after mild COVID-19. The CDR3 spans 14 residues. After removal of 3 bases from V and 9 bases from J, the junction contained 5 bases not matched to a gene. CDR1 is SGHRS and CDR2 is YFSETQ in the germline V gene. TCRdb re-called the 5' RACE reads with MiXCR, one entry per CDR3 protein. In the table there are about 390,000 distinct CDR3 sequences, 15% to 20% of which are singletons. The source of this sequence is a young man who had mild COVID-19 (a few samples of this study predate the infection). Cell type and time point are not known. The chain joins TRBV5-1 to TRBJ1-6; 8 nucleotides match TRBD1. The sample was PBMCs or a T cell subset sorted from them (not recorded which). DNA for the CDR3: TGCGCCAGCAGCTCAGGGGGCGTGAGTTCACCCCTCCACTTT. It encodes CASSSGGVSSPLHF.